Sequencing of this T cell receptor (beta chain) was carried out in a study of blood T cell repertoires in COVID-19. Trimming cost V 0 bases and J 4 bases, with 18 bases left between them. The V gene's germline CDR1 is LGHDT and CDR2 YNNKEL (reference sequence). This CDR3 is 17 amino acids long. This clone was counted many times. In the original processing: Reference gene primer amplification gave estimated nucleated cell counts. The repertoire was sequenced with immunoSEQ multiplex PCR; TCRdb's copy has only in-frame clones and lacks some. The DNA gave D and trimming, while V, J and clone size come from that table. The repertoire holds about 140,000 clones, with about 76% as singletons.

The clonotype comes from a man older than 75 with acute or convalescent COVID-19. The chain couples TRBV3-1 (or the pseudogene TRBV3-2) to TRBJ1-2; no definite D call. Sequenced sample: peripheral blood. CDR3 in DNA: TGTGCCAGCAGCCAAGAAGGCTACGCCAGACTAACCTATGGCTACACCTTC. Encoded protein: CASSQEGYARLTYGYTF.